A single sample gave rise to the 16 T cell receptor beta chains below, sequenced in a study of blood T cell repertoires in COVID-19. Clones were read by immunoSEQ multiplex PCR, and TCRdb kept only the in-frame ones, dropping some. The repertoire includes approximately 80,000 clones, around 90% of them detected once, and under 55% sits in the top ten. Sequences were obtained from peripheral blood. The source is a human donor in a cohort sampled during active COVID-19.

The CDR3 DNA sequence: TGTGCCAGTAGTATATTAGGGACAGGGATTAAAAATGAGCAGTTCTTC. Amino acid sequence: CASSILGTGIKNEQFF. The chain couples TRBV19 to TRBJ2-1; 9 bases match TRBD1. There are 16 residues in the CDR3. In germline, CDR1 is LNHDA, CDR2 SQIVND (reference sequence). V was pared by 2 bases and J by 7 bases, with 9 bases of the junction left unmatched.

The chain joins TRBV5-1 to TRBJ1-2, with 9 nucleotides matching TRBD1. The CDR3 consists of 17 residues. Trimming at V came to 0 bases and at J to 2 bases, leaving 8 bases not matched to a gene. CDR1 SGHRS and CDR2 YFSETQ come from the germline V gene. CDR3 sequence reads: CASSLAGTGKGNYGYTF. The CDR3 DNA sequence: TGCGCCAGCAGCTTGGCCGGGACAGGGAAGGGCAACTATGGCTACACCTTC. Together with reference TRBV5-1 and TRBJ1-2, the CDR3 gives the full variable domain: KAGVTQTPRYLIKTRGQQVTLSCSPISGHRSVSWYQQTPGQGLQFLFEYFSETQRNKGNFPGRFSGRQFSNSRSEMNVSTLELGDSALYLCASSLAGTGKGNYGYTFGSGTRLTVV.

This chain links TRBV29-1 with TRBJ2-5; D may be TRBD1 (5 bases). The germline V gene encodes CDR1 SQVTM and CDR2 ANQGSEA. The germline V and J ends were trimmed by 5 bases and 5 bases, with 12 bases remaining between them. The CDR3 spans 12 residues. DNA of the CDR3: TGCAGCGTTAATCAAGGGGTTGAGACCCAGTACTTC. Translated, it gives CSVNQGVETQYF.

V usage is TRBV11-2 and J usage is TRBJ1-5, with D uncertain. The CDR3 consists of 13 residues. V lost 5 bases to trimming and J lost 3 bases, with 8 bases between them. From germline, CDR1 is SGHAT and CDR2 FQNNGV. In DNA, the CDR3 is TGTGCCAGCAGCGCCGGGATCAATCAGCCCCAGCATTTT. It is translated as CASSAGINQPQHF. Combining the CDR3 with reference TRBV11-2 and TRBJ1-5 gives the whole variable domain EAGVAQSPRYKIIEKRQSVAFWCNPISGHATLYWYQQILGQGPKLLIQFQNNGVVDDSQLPKDRFSAERLKGVDSTLKIQPAKLEDSAVYLCASSAGINQPQHFGDGTRLSIL.

The chain combines TRBV14 with TRBJ2-3, with 8 bases aligning to TRBD2. Trimming cost V 4 bases and J 10 bases; bases outside gene matches: 7. In germline, CDR1 is SGHDN, CDR2 FVKESK. The CDR3 has 13 amino acids. The CDR3 bases are TGTGCCAGCAGCCTGCGACCGGGACTAGCGCAGTATTTT. It translates to CASSLRPGLAQYF.

The rearrangement uses TRBV6-4 and TRBJ1-2, with TRBD1 matching 9 bases. Germline loops: CDR1 MRHNA, CDR2 SNTAGT. This CDR3 has 14 residues. V lost 6 bases to trimming and J lost 6 bases; unmatched junction nucleotides: 8. As DNA, the CDR3 is TGTGCCAGCAGCCCTACTGGGGACAGGGATGGCTACACCTTC. Its translation: CASSPTGDRDGYTF.

This clone was detected only once. This rearrangement joins TRBV14 to TRBJ2-7, with 10 bases lining up with TRBD1. CDR3 length: 17 residues. Trimming removed 10 bases from V and 3 bases from J; junction bases left unmatched: 18. The germline V gene has CDR1 SGHDN and CDR2 FVKESK. The CDR3 nucleotides are TGTGCCAACCACCCGGGACAGGGGCCATCCAGAGGCTACGAGCAGTACTTC. Translation gives CANHPGQGPSRGYEQYF.

The chain recombines TRBV19 with TRBJ2-2; tentatively, D is TRBD1 (6 bases). Germline V gene sequence: CDR1 LNHDA, CDR2 SQIVND (reference sequence). The CDR3 loop spans 15 amino acids. The germline V and J ends were trimmed by 6 bases and 2 bases, with 13 bases remaining between them. The CDR3 spells CASSTTGFNTGELFF. CDR3 nucleotide sequence: TGTGCCAGTAGCACAACAGGGTTCAACACCGGGGAGCTGTTTTTT.

The chain carries TRBV5-6 and TRBJ1-5, with D possibly matching TRBD1 (5 bases). The germline V gene encodes CDR1 SGHDT and CDR2 YYEEEE. CDR3 size: 17 residues. V was shortened by 2 bases and J by 4 bases, with 19 bases between the two germline ends. CDR3 DNA: TGTGCCAGCAGCTTTAGAGGCAACACCAGGGTGAATCAGCCCCAGCATTTT. Translated: CASSFRGNTRVNQPQHF. Drawing the rest from reference TRBV5-6 and TRBJ1-5, the complete variable domain is DAGVTQSPTHLIKTRGQQVTLRCSPKSGHDTVSWYQQALGQGPQFIFQYYEEEERQRGNFPDRFSGHQFPNYSSELNVNALLLGDSALYLCASSFRGNTRVNQPQHFGDGTRLSIL.

The chain is built from TRBV18 and TRBJ1-4; D might be TRBD1 (6 bases). V was cut by 1 base and J by 8 bases, with 11 bases left in between. The CDR3 consists of 14 residues. Germline CDR1 and CDR2: KGHSH and LQKENI. The CDR3 is CASSPLRGQEKLFF. The CDR3, as DNA: TGTGCCAGCTCACCACTGCGGGGGCAGGAAAAACTGTTTTTT.

The rearrangement links TRBV6-5 to TRBJ1-3; 9 bases agree with TRBD1. V lost 6 bases to trimming and J lost 0 bases; unmatched junction nucleotides: 3. The CDR3 extends over 15 amino acids. Germline V gene sequence: CDR1 MNHEY, CDR2 SVGAGI. The CDR3 sequence: CASRWGQGSGNTIYF. In DNA, the CDR3 is TGTGCCAGCAGGTGGGGACAGGGCTCTGGAAACACCATATATTTT.

V and J are TRBV11-3 and TRBJ2-5, with no clear D. The V gene lost 4 bases and the J gene lost 0 bases, with 3 bases spanning the gap. The germline gives CDR1 SGHNT, CDR2 YENEEA. This CDR3 spans 12 amino acids. CDR3 nucleotide sequence: TGTGCCAGCAGCTCGTACCAAGAGACCCAGTACTTC. It is translated as CASSSYQETQYF.

This chain joins TRBV7-3 and TRBJ2-3, with unresolved D. The CDR3 is made up of 15 amino acids. V was clipped by 5 bases and J by 1 base, with 13 bases between them. Per germline, CDR1 SGHTA and CDR2 FQGTGA. The CDR3 nucleotides are TGTGCCAGCAGCCGCTATTATTCGGGCACAGATACGCAGTATTTT. Protein sequence: CASSRYYSGTDTQYF.

This chain connects TRBV28 to TRBJ1-4, with D maybe TRBD1 (6 bases). The CDR3 has 16 amino acids. CDR1 is MDHEN and CDR2 is SYDVKM in the germline V gene. V lost 2 bases to trimming and J lost 7 bases, with 17 bases between them. CDR3 coding DNA: TGTGCCAGCAGTTTAGGTTACAGGGCCGGCGGTGAAAAACTGTTTTTT. This encodes CASSLGYRAGGEKLFF. The full variable domain, completed using reference TRBV28 and TRBJ1-4, is DVKVTQSSRYLVKRTGEKVFLECVQDMDHENMFWYRQDPGLGLRLIYFSYDVKMKEKGDIPEGYSVSREKKERFSLILESASTNQTSMYLCASSLGYRAGGEKLFFGSGTQLSVL.

The V call is TRBV2, the J call TRBJ2-2, with a possible D match to TRBD2 (6 bases). Trimming took off 6 bases at V and 2 bases at J, with 10 bases between the two ends. The CDR3 covers 14 residues. CDR1 and CDR2 from the germline V gene are SNHLY and FYNNEI. This CDR3 is CASRRRDNTGELFF. The CDR3 region has the DNA TGTGCCAGCAGAAGGAGGGATAACACCGGGGAGCTGTTTTTT.

The chain carries TRBV18 and TRBJ1-4; possible D gene TRBD1, 6 bases. The CDR3 has 15 amino acids. V lost 1 base and J 8 bases, leaving 14 bases between the germline ends. Germline V gene lookup returns CDR1 KGHSH and CDR2 LQKENI. The CDR3 DNA reads as TGTGCCAGCTCACCACTCGGGGGGCCGGGCGAAAAACTGTTTTTT. Translating it yields CASSPLGGPGEKLFF.